Following are 27 T cell receptor beta chains from one sample sequenced in a study of Ad26.COV2.S vaccination and SARS-CoV-2 variants. Libraries were prepared by immunoSEQ multiplex PCR; TCRdb keeps only in-frame clonotypes and omits some of them. The table shows around 350,000 clones, with approximately 81% occurring only once. Regarding treatment: roughly 18 received Ad26.COV2.S at low or high dose, single or two shots; about 5 received placebo; per-sample allocation not given. Following the first vaccine or placebo injection, samples were taken on day 63. This sample comprised peripheral blood, obtained in a trial of Ad26.COV2.S vaccine versus placebo. The receptors stem from a person between 18 and 65 years old who received the Ad26.COV2.S COVID-19 vaccine or a placebo.

The CDR3 DNA is TGTGCCTGGAGAACAACGGGCTCCTATAATTCACCCCTCCACTTT. The encoded protein is CAWRTTGSYNSPLHF. This chain uses TRBV30 with TRBJ1-6; D is undetermined. Germline V gives CDR1 GTSNPN, CDR2 SVGIG (reference sequence). Trimming left V 3 bases short and J 0 bases short, with 9 bases between. This CDR3 has 15 residues.

This clone was seen only a few times. The genes are TRBV9 and TRBJ1-3; D is ambiguous. Trimming took off 5 bases at V and 4 bases at J, with 10 bases between the two ends. Germline CDR1 SGDLS, CDR2 YYNGEE. CDR3 length: 13 residues. The DNA of the CDR3 is TGTGCCAGCAGTGCCAATGGGGGAAACACCATATATTTT. Protein sequence: CASSANGGNTIYF.

This clone was seen only a few times. The V and J genes are TRBV7-6 and TRBJ2-7; 8 bases match TRBD1. The CDR3 contains 17 residues. Germline V gene lookup returns CDR1 SGHVS and CDR2 FNYEAQ. The V gene end was trimmed by 5 bases and the J gene end by 4 bases; junction bases not matched to a gene: 16. In DNA form, the CDR3 reads TGTGCCAGCAGCACACCCTATGGGACAGGCGTCCGGTACGAGCAGTACTTC. Amino acid sequence: CASSTPYGTGVRYEQYF.

The gene calls are TRBV6-2 or TRBV6-3 and TRBJ2-7, with TRBD1 as a possible D gene (6 bases). V lost 2 bases and J lost 3, with 14 bases in between. CDR1 MNHEY and CDR2 SVGEGT come from the germline V gene. The CDR3 loop spans 15 amino acids. The CDR3 bases are TGTGCCAGCAGTTACCCCGCCACAGGGATCTACGAGCAGTACTTC. Amino acid sequence: CASSYPATGIYEQYF.

The V and J genes are TRBV6-2 or TRBV6-3 and TRBJ1-3; no clear D. The CDR3 runs 15 residues. With 0 bases removed from V and 0 bases from J, the gap between germline ends came to 6 bases. Germline loops: CDR1 MNHEY, CDR2 SVGEGT. The CDR3 region is CASSYSESSGNTIYF. The CDR3, as DNA: TGTGCCAGCAGTTACTCGGAGAGCTCTGGAAACACCATATATTTT.

The chain employs TRBV4-3 and TRBJ2-1; 9 positions match TRBD2. The CDR3 extends over 16 amino acids. V was pared by 0 bases and J by 8 bases, with 8 bases of the junction left unmatched. Per the germline V gene, CDR1 is LGHNA and CDR2 is YSLEER. CDR3 coding DNA: TGCGCCAGCAGCCAAGATCGGGCTAGCGGGACGTATGAGCAGTTCTTC. Protein product: CASSQDRASGTYEQFF.

The chain uses TRBV4-3 and TRBJ2-1; no definite D call. The germline V and J ends were trimmed by 1 base and 4 bases, with 11 bases remaining between them. CDR3 length: 15 residues. Germline V gene sequence: CDR1 LGHNA, CDR2 YSLEER. The CDR3 protein is CASSQGVARYNEQFF. CDR3 sequence (DNA): TGCGCCAGCAGCCAAGGGGTAGCACGTTACAATGAGCAGTTCTTC.

This clone has only one observation. The chain carries TRBV10-2 and TRBJ1-4; 9 bases agree with TRBD1. Germline V gene data show CDR1 as WSHSY and CDR2 as SAAADI. After removal of 3 bases from V and 8 bases from J, the junction contained 7 bases not matched to a gene. The CDR3 spans 15 residues. The CDR3 region has the DNA TGCGCCAGCAGTGATCGAGGGACAGGGTACGAAAAACTGTTTTTT. Amino acid sequence: CASSDRGTGYEKLFF.

The rearrangement joins TRBV5-1 to TRBJ2-7; D may correspond to TRBD1 or TRBD2 (5 bases each). Germline CDR1 reads SGHRS; CDR2 reads YFSETQ. This CDR3 is 15 amino acids long. Trimming took off 5 bases at V and 2 bases at J, with 17 bases between the two ends. The CDR3 protein is CASRLRDGRPYEQYF. The CDR3, as DNA: TGCGCCAGCAGACTTCGGGACGGACGACCCTACGAGCAGTACTTC.

The chain has TRBV6-5 and TRBJ1-1; TRBD1 might be the D (5 bases). Between the trimmed V and J ends, which lost 0 bases and 11 bases, there was a span of 10 bases. This CDR3 comprises 12 residues. The germline V gene has CDR1 MNHEY and CDR2 SVGAGI. The CDR3 here is CASSYSDMGAFF. The CDR3 DNA reads TGTGCCAGCAGTTACTCGGACATGGGGGCTTTCTTT.

CDR3 region: CASSQRAGNTEAFF. CDR3 DNA sequence: TGTGCCAGCAGCCAGAGGGCGGGGAACACTGAAGCTTTCTTT. The rearrangement joins TRBV5-4 to TRBJ1-1, with unresolved D. The CDR3 runs 14 residues. V gave up 4 bases and J gave up 1 base, with 11 bases separating them. In germline, CDR1 is SGHNT, CDR2 YYREEE (reference sequence).

The gene calls are TRBV4-3 and TRBJ2-3; D remains unclear. V was trimmed by 2 bases and J by 2 bases, leaving 11 bases between them. Germline-derived CDR1 and CDR2 are LGHNA and YSLEER. The CDR3 is 15 amino acids. The DNA for the CDR3 is TGCGCCAGCAGCCAAAAGACTCGGGTCACAGATACGCAGTATTTT. This encodes CASSQKTRVTDTQYF.

Here the CDR3 reads CASSLQTSGGARDTQYF. The CDR3 DNA is TGTGCCAGCAGCCTACAAACTAGCGGGGGGGCCAGAGATACGCAGTATTTT. The chain joins TRBV7-2 to TRBJ2-3; 13 bases line up with TRBD2. Germline CDR1 SGHTA, CDR2 FQGNSA. This CDR3 has 17 amino acids. V lost 5 bases and J lost 5; bases outside the gene matches: 10.

This chain joins TRBV14 and TRBJ1-2; 7 bases align to TRBD1. The CDR3 is 15 residues long. Per the germline V gene, CDR1 is SGHDN and CDR2 is FVKESK. V gave up 0 bases and J gave up 4 bases; unmatched junction bases: 5. The CDR3 loop is CASSQEQGNGYGYTF. The CDR3 coding sequence is TGTGCCAGCAGCCAAGAACAGGGGAACGGCTATGGCTACACCTTC.

This chain uses TRBV4-1 with TRBJ1-1, with D possibly matching TRBD1 (6 bases). Trimming cost V 2 bases and J 0 bases, with 10 bases left between them. This CDR3 is 15 amino acids long. The germline V gene encodes CDR1 MGHRA and CDR2 YSYEKL. Here the CDR3 reads CASSQPDRMNTEAFF. CDR3 sequence (DNA): TGCGCCAGCAGCCAACCGGACAGAATGAACACTGAAGCTTTCTTT.

The chain recombines TRBV7-9 with TRBJ1-2, with 8 nucleotides matching TRBD1. This CDR3 region has 14 residues. Germline assignment: CDR1 SEHNR and CDR2 FQNEAQ (reference sequence). Trimming cost V 4 bases and J 4 bases; bases outside gene matches: 5. CDR3 DNA: TGTGCCAGCAGCTCTGCTGACAGGGGCTATGGCTACACCTTC. Encoded protein: CASSSADRGYGYTF. The full variable domain, in which reference TRBV7-9 and TRBJ1-2 provide the parts outside the CDR3, is DTGVSQNPRHKITKRGQNVTFRCDPISEHNRLYWYRQTLGQGPEFLTYFQNEAQLEKSRLLSDRFSAERPKGSFSTLEIQRTEQGDSAMYLCASSSADRGYGYTFGSGTRLTVV.

This rearrangement joins TRBV29-1 to TRBJ2-7; D unclear. Trimming cost V 5 bases and J 8 bases, with 16 bases left between them. Germline CDR1 SQVTM, CDR2 ANQGSEA. CDR3 length equals 12 residues. As DNA, the CDR3 is TGCAGCGTTAAAACCAAGGAAGGCCAGCAGTACTTC. Amino acids: CSVKTKEGQQYF.

This clone turned up a few times. The genes are TRBV15 and TRBJ2-1; D possibly matches TRBD1 or TRBD2 (6 bases each). V was shortened by 0 bases and J by 15 bases, with 15 bases between the two germline ends. The CDR3 has 13 amino acids. Germline CDR1 LNHNV, CDR2 YYDKDF (reference sequence). The CDR3 coding sequence is TGTGCCACCAGCAGAGATAACCCGGGGGCCCCGTTCTTC. It codes for CATSRDNPGAPFF. The entire variable domain, with the rest obtained from reference TRBV15 and TRBJ2-1, is as follows: DAMVIQNPRYQVTQFGKPVTLSCSQTLNHNVMYWYQQKSSQAPKLLFHYYDKDFNNEADTPDNFQSRRPNTSFCFLDIRSPGLGDTAMYLCATSRDNPGAPFFGPGTRLTVL.

V usage is TRBV6-2 or TRBV6-3 and J usage is TRBJ1-2, with D unclear. The germline CDR1 and CDR2 sequences are MNHEY and SVGEGT. The CDR3 consists of 13 residues. Trimming pared 5 bases from V and 2 bases from J, leaving 9 bases between. CDR3 in amino acids: CASSTGGNYGYTF. The DNA of the CDR3 is TGTGCCAGCAGTACGGGTGGAAACTATGGCTACACCTTC.

This rearrangement joins TRBV10-3 to TRBJ2-6; D remains unclear. CDR3 length: 14 amino acids. V shed 10 bases and J shed 0 bases, with 10 bases lying between them. From germline, CDR1 is ENHRY and CDR2 SYGVKD. The DNA of the CDR3 is TGTGCCACAGAAGAGAGCTCTGGGGCCAACGTCCTGACTTTC. Translation: CATEESSGANVLTF.

The chain links TRBV6-5 to TRBJ2-7, with D possibly called TRBD1 or TRBD2 (6 bases each). CDR3 length equals 16 residues. Germline V gene sequence: CDR1 MNHEY, CDR2 SVGAGI. Between the trimmed V and J ends, which lost 2 bases and 6 bases, there was a span of 20 bases. CDR3 bases: TGTGCCAGCAGTTACGTGGGGGCCCCCCCCGGGGGCGAGCAGTACTTC. Its translation: CASSYVGAPPGGEQYF.

The chain employs TRBV7-9 and TRBJ1-6, with D tentatively TRBD1 (6 bases). The germline CDR1 and CDR2 sequences are SEHNR and FQNEAQ (reference sequence). This CDR3 contains 14 residues. V was pared by 3 bases and J by 9 bases, with 12 bases between. CDR3 coding DNA: TGTGCCAGCAGCTTGGGTAGGGGGTCTTCACCCCTCCACTTT. The encoded protein is CASSLGRGSSPLHF.

This chain joins TRBV18 and TRBJ1-2; D remains unclear. Germline assignment: CDR1 KGHSH and CDR2 LQKENI. The CDR3 spans 13 residues. Trimming took off 3 bases at V and 7 bases at J, with 12 bases between the two ends. The CDR3 region is CASSPSAEPGYTF. The CDR3 DNA follows: TGTGCCAGCTCACCGTCCGCAGAGCCTGGCTACACCTTC.

V usage is TRBV9 and J usage is TRBJ2-5, with 10 bases identical to TRBD2. This CDR3 spans 16 amino acids. V was clipped by 0 bases and J by 2 bases; unmatched bases: 4. CDR1 is SGDLS, CDR2 YYNGEE, per germline. CDR3 nucleotides: TGTGCCAGCAGCGTAGGGTCTAGCGGGGGACAAGAGACCCAGTACTTC. It codes for CASSVGSSGGQETQYF.

The gene calls are TRBV12-3 or TRBV12-4 and TRBJ2-4; D gene uncertain. The CDR3 is 12 residues long. Trimming took 6 bases from V and 5 from J, leaving 8 bases between them. The CDR3, as DNA: TGTGCCAGCAGGTCGGATGAAAACATTCAGTACTTC. Translating it yields CASRSDENIQYF.

This clone was counted between two and nine times. V is TRBV3-1 (or the pseudogene TRBV3-2) and J is TRBJ1-2; no firm D call. The V end was cut by 2 bases, the J end by 2 bases, with 6 bases between. The CDR3 runs to 13 residues. The germline V gene encodes CDR1 LGHDT and CDR2 YNNKEL (reference sequence). The CDR3, as DNA: TGTGCCAGCAGCCAATCAGAGAACTATGGCTACACCTTC. It encodes CASSQSENYGYTF.

This chain uses TRBV27 with TRBJ1-3; possible D gene TRBD1, 5 bases. The germline V and J ends were trimmed by 5 bases and 2 bases, with 13 bases remaining between them. This CDR3 region has 15 residues. CDR1 and CDR2 (germline): MNHEY, SMNVEV (reference sequence). Here the CDR3 reads CASSPRQSPGNTIYF. DNA for the CDR3: TGTGCCAGCAGTCCTCGACAGTCCCCTGGAAACACCATATATTTT.